This T cell receptor beta chain was found in a study of Tregs in tolerant kidney transplant recipients. This table comes from immunoSEQ multiplex PCR, and its TCRdb copy is limited to in-frame clones, with some not included. The repertoire includes about 66,000 clones, just under 95% of them detected once, and roughly 9.8% sits in the top ten. The ends lost 1 base at V and 3 bases at J; junction bases unmatched: 5. This CDR3 has 16 residues. Germline lookup yields CDR1 SGHAT and CDR2 FQNNGV. The source of this sequence is a human donor who received a combined kidney and bone marrow transplant. This chain connects TRBV11-2 to TRBJ2-4; 8 bases align to TRBD2. The material was CD8+ T cells from blood, obtained before the transplant. Here the CDR3 reads CASSLGVAGYKNIQYF. The CDR3 nucleotides are TGTGCCAGCAGCTTAGGGGTAGCGGGATACAAAAACATTCAGTACTTC.